Each of the 18 T cell receptor beta chains below was sequenced from the same sample in a study of T cell clones after liver transplantation. Sequenced by immunoSEQ multiplex PCR; TCRdb stores in-frame clones only, minus some. The table has some 70,000 clones, 90% seen once. The material was CD4+ T cells from blood, obtained before liver transplant. These receptors were obtained from a human donor who received a liver transplant.

The chain employs TRBV7-6 and TRBJ2-5; 10 bases match TRBD2. CDR1 is SGHVS and CDR2 is FNYEAQ in the germline V gene. The V and J ends lost 0 bases and 2 bases, in that order; junction bases with no gene match: 9. The CDR3 is 18 residues long. CDR3 loop: CASSLAAGGTATQETQYF. CDR3 nucleotides: TGTGCCAGCAGCTTAGCAGCGGGAGGGACGGCAACTCAAGAGACCCAGTACTTC.

The chain recombines TRBV28 with TRBJ2-3; D may be TRBD2 (6 bases). The germline V and J ends were trimmed by 6 bases and 5 bases, with 18 bases remaining between them. The germline gives CDR1 MDHEN, CDR2 SYDVKM. CDR3 size: 15 residues. CDR3 nucleotides: TGTGCCAGCAGCAGGGTGCTCGGAGGGGTAGATACGCAGTATTTT. Residues: CASSRVLGGVDTQYF.

V gene TRBV9 combines with J gene TRBJ1-3; the match to TRBD1 covers 11 bases. V shed 0 bases, J shed 2 bases, and the junction held 7 bases outside the gene matches. The CDR3 is 18 amino acids. Germline CDR1 is SGDLS and CDR2 is YYNGEE. The CDR3 coding sequence is TGTGCCAGCAGCGTAGACGTCGGGACAGGGGGGCCTGGAAACACCATATATTTT. Translating gives CASSVDVGTGGPGNTIYF. The full variable domain, its missing parts supplied by reference TRBV9 and TRBJ1-3, is DSGVTQTPKHLITATGQRVTLRCSPRSGDLSVYWYQQSLDQGLQFLIQYYNGEERAKGNILERFSAQQFPDLHSELNLSSLELGDSALYFCASSVDVGTGGPGNTIYFGEGSWLTVV.

This sequence joins TRBV5-4 and TRBJ2-7; 10 bases map to TRBD2. The CDR3 is made up of 14 amino acids. Germline values: CDR1 SGHNT, CDR2 YYREEE (reference sequence). V lost 3 bases, J lost 0 bases, and 0 bases stayed unmatched. The CDR3 loop is CASSSSGSSYEQYF. As DNA, the CDR3 is TGTGCCAGCAGCTCTAGCGGGAGCTCCTACGAGCAGTACTTC.

This sequence joins TRBV5-5 and TRBJ2-7; the match to TRBD2 covers 9 bases. Germline V gives CDR1 SGHKS, CDR2 YYEKEE (reference sequence). The CDR3 totals 16 residues. V was clipped by 4 bases and J by 0 bases; unmatched bases: 8. The CDR3 DNA reads as TGTGCCAGCAGCGCATCTAGCGGGACCTTCTCCTACGAGCAGTACTTC. This codes for CASSASSGTFSYEQYF.

The V call is TRBV27, the J call TRBJ1-5; D is unresolved. This CDR3 spans 16 amino acids. The V gene's germline CDR1 is MNHEY and CDR2 SMNVEV (reference sequence). Trimming cost V 5 bases and J 4 bases, with 18 bases left between them. This CDR3 is CASSPRWVNGNQPQHF. CDR3 DNA: TGTGCCAGCAGTCCGCGGTGGGTTAATGGGAATCAGCCCCAGCATTTT.

The chain is built from TRBV11-2 and TRBJ2-7; possible D gene TRBD1, 6 bases. Trimming took off 1 base at V and 3 bases at J, with 16 bases between the two ends. CDR3 length equals 16 residues. Germline CDR1 is SGHAT and CDR2 is FQNNGV. CDR3 sequence (DNA): TGTGCCAGCAGCTTAGGCCCCACCCAGGGGATCTACGAGCAGTACTTC. Its translation is CASSLGPTQGIYEQYF.

V is TRBV7-2 and J is TRBJ2-2, with 13 bases that match TRBD2. CDR1 and CDR2 from the germline V gene are SGHTA and FQGNSA. With V trimmed by 3 bases and J by 6 bases, 10 bases remained unmatched. CDR3 length equals 18 residues. The CDR3 sequence: CASSFALAGGRGPGELFF. CDR3 nucleotide sequence: TGTGCCAGCAGCTTCGCACTAGCGGGAGGGCGAGGCCCCGGGGAGCTGTTTTTT.

V gene TRBV7-9 combines with J gene TRBJ1-1; D ambiguous. V lost 1 base to trimming and J lost 10 bases, with 7 bases between them. Germline CDR1 and CDR2: SEHNR and FQNEAQ (reference sequence). This CDR3 is built from 11 residues. CDR3: CASSLEWRAFF. The CDR3 DNA is TGTGCCAGCAGCTTAGAATGGCGAGCTTTCTTT. Variable domain in full (rest from reference TRBV7-9 and TRBJ1-1): DTGVSQNPRHKITKRGQNVTFRCDPISEHNRLYWYRQTLGQGPEFLTYFQNEAQLEKSRLLSDRFSAERPKGSFSTLEIQRTEQGDSAMYLCASSLEWRAFFGQGTRLTVV.

CDR3 amino acids: CASSIPGALNTEAFF. In nucleotides, the CDR3 is TGTGCCAGCTCAATACCAGGGGCGTTGAACACTGAAGCTTTCTTT. The V gene is TRBV18, the J gene TRBJ1-1; TRBD1 is a possible D gene (6 bases). Between the trimmed V and J ends, which lost 5 bases and 0 bases, there was a span of 13 bases. This CDR3 contains 15 residues. Germline CDR1 KGHSH, CDR2 LQKENI.

This chain connects TRBV2 to TRBJ2-2, with D unclear. V lost 0 bases and J 7 bases, leaving 9 bases between the germline ends. Germline V lookup: CDR1 SNHLY, CDR2 FYNNEI. The CDR3 loop spans 14 amino acids. In DNA, the CDR3 is TGTGCCAGCAGTGAAGCGGCGAGCAACGGGGAGCTGTTTTTT. It specifies CASSEAASNGELFF.

The rearrangement uses TRBV28 and TRBJ1-3, with D possibly TRBD1 on 6 matching bases. The germline V and J ends were trimmed by 2 bases and 4 bases, with 9 bases remaining between them. Germline CDR1 is MDHEN and CDR2 is SYDVKM. The CDR3 has 14 residues. Written as DNA, the CDR3 is TGTGCCAGCAGTTTAACAGGGAACGGAAACACCATATATTTT. It codes for CASSLTGNGNTIYF.

This rearrangement joins TRBV2 to TRBJ2-3; 12 positions match TRBD1. J was trimmed by 6 bases and V by 6 bases; bases with no gene match: 7. This CDR3 is built from 15 residues. Germline CDR1 and CDR2: SNHLY and FYNNEI. The CDR3 nucleotides are TGTGCCAGCAGCCGGGACAGGGGGCCAGGGGATACGCAGTATTTT. As protein: CASSRDRGPGDTQYF.

V and J are TRBV7-8 and TRBJ2-7; either TRBD1 or TRBD2 may supply D (5 bases each). Germline CDR1 is SGHVS and CDR2 is FQNEAQ. CDR3 size: 13 residues. Trimming pared 5 bases from V and 3 bases from J, leaving 11 bases between. The CDR3 here is CASSLGVGYEQYF. The DNA for the CDR3 is TGTGCCAGCAGCCTGGGGGTGGGCTACGAGCAGTACTTC.

V and J are TRBV6-6 and TRBJ2-3, with D perhaps matching TRBD2 (7 bases). This CDR3 has 14 amino acids. Germline values: CDR1 MNHNY, CDR2 SVGAGI (reference sequence). Trimming removed 5 bases from V and 4 bases from J, with 13 bases in between. CDR3 sequence (DNA): TGTGCCAGCAGTCGGGGGAGGGGGTCAGATACGCAGTATTTT. It specifies CASSRGRGSDTQYF.

This chain links TRBV7-8 with TRBJ2-4; 8 nucleotides match TRBD1. The CDR3 loop spans 16 amino acids. The V segment lost 0 bases and the J segment 4 bases; nucleotides outside the gene matches: 5. The germline CDR1 and CDR2 sequences are SGHVS and FQNEAQ. The CDR3 DNA reads as TGTGCCAGCAGCTTAGCCCGTCAGGGGGCGAAAAACATTCAGTACTTC. Amino acid sequence: CASSLARQGAKNIQYF.

This chain joins TRBV5-6 and TRBJ2-2; TRBD1 matches 8 bases. Germline-derived CDR1 and CDR2 are SGHDT and YYEEEE. The CDR3 is made up of 14 amino acids. With 4 bases clipped from V and 6 bases from J, the junction kept 5 bases outside the gene matches. The CDR3 nucleotides are TGTGCCAGCAGCCTGACAGGGGCCCCCGGGGAGCTGTTTTTT. Its protein is CASSLTGAPGELFF.

The chain recombines TRBV7-9 with TRBJ2-6; no reliable D call. This CDR3 comprises 13 residues. Germline loops: CDR1 SEHNR, CDR2 FQNEAQ (reference sequence). Trimming cost V 8 bases and J 1 base, with 6 bases left between them. The CDR3 DNA reads TGTGCCAGCTTACGGTCTGGGGCCAACGTCCTGACTTTC. Translating it yields CASLRSGANVLTF.